This TCR beta chain derives from a study of T cell changes during pregnancy in multiple sclerosis. This clone was observed a single time. The CDR3 runs 13 residues. Trimming took 5 bases from V and 2 from J, leaving 10 bases between them. Germline V gives CDR1 MNHEY, CDR2 SVGAGI. TCRdb keeps only in-frame clones here, not all; method: immunoSEQ multiplex PCR. Among some 80,000 clones listed, approximately 94% were seen once. This sequence was found in a female donor with multiple sclerosis, enrolled in a pregnancy study. V usage is TRBV6-5 and J usage is TRBJ2-7, with D tentatively TRBD1 (6 bases). The starting material was peripheral blood, obtained in the third trimester of pregnancy. As DNA, the CDR3 is TGTGCCAGCAGTGTTCGGGACACCTACGAGCAGTACTTC. Protein product: CASSVRDTYEQYF.